These 17 T cell receptor beta chains originate from one sample sequenced in a study of shared clonotypes between healthy human individuals. Repertoires were generated with immunoSEQ multiplex PCR, while TCRdb's copy carries only in-frame clones and drops some. The repertoire holds 2 million to 2.5 million clones, with almost 96% as singletons. Material for sequencing was naive CD4+ T cells sorted from blood. Stated subset: CD45RA+ positively selected. These receptors all stem from a man aged 18 to 30 in good health.

This clone was counted a few times. CDR3 residues: CAWSTGRKTEAFF. CDR3 nucleotides: TGTGCCTGGAGTACAGGGCGGAAGACTGAAGCTTTCTTT. The genes are TRBV30 and TRBJ1-1; tentative D call: TRBD1 (6 bases). The germline V and J ends were trimmed by 2 bases and 5 bases, with 12 bases remaining between them. The CDR3 runs 13 residues. Germline CDR1 is GTSNPN and CDR2 is SVGIG (reference sequence).

The genes are TRBV30 and TRBJ1-2; D is perhaps TRBD1 (6 bases). CDR1 GTSNPN and CDR2 SVGIG come from the germline V gene (reference sequence). The CDR3 sequence is 13 residues long. V was clipped by 1 base and J by 3 bases, with 9 bases between them. CDR3 sequence reads: CAWSGGLDYGYTF. The DNA of the CDR3 is TGTGCCTGGAGTGGGGGGCTGGACTATGGCTACACCTTC. Complete variable domain (other parts from reference TRBV30 and TRBJ1-2): SQTIHQWPATLVQPVGSPLSLECTVEGTSNPNLYWYRQAAGRGLQLLFYSVGIGQISSEVPQNLSASRPQDRQFILSSKKLLLSDSGFYLCAWSGGLDYGYTFGSGTRLTVV.

The chain couples TRBV4-1 to TRBJ2-2, with 12 bases identical to TRBD2. V dropped 0 bases and J dropped 7; count of bases not matched to a gene: 3. The CDR3 is 16 amino acids. Germline assignment: CDR1 MGHRA and CDR2 YSYEKL. The CDR3 DNA is TGCGCCAGCAGCCAAGAACCGGGACTAGCGGGCGGGGAGCTGTTTTTT. Its protein is CASSQEPGLAGGELFF.

The V gene is TRBV15, the J gene TRBJ2-5; TRBD1 aligns across 11 bases. The CDR3 runs to 13 residues. After removal of 4 bases from V and 7 bases from J, the junction contained 2 bases not matched to a gene. Germline values: CDR1 LNHNV, CDR2 YYDKDF (reference sequence). The CDR3 sequence: CATSTDRGRTQYF. The CDR3 DNA reads TGTGCCACCAGCACGGACAGGGGGCGGACCCAGTACTTC. The variable domain in full, with the rest retrieved from reference TRBV15 and TRBJ2-5, is DAMVIQNPRYQVTQFGKPVTLSCSQTLNHNVMYWYQQKSSQAPKLLFHYYDKDFNNEADTPDNFQSRRPNTSFCFLDIRSPGLGDTAMYLCATSTDRGRTQYFGPGTRLLVL.

The rearrangement uses TRBV5-4 and TRBJ2-7; D possibly uses TRBD1 or TRBD2 (5 bases each). The germline V gene encodes CDR1 SGHNT and CDR2 YYREEE (reference sequence). The CDR3 has 12 amino acids. V was clipped by 2 bases and J by 6 bases, with 9 bases between them. CDR3 sequence: CASSFPGREQYF. The CDR3 nucleotides read TGTGCCAGCAGCTTTCCGGGGCGCGAGCAGTACTTC.

The chain carries TRBV5-6 and TRBJ2-5; D is uncertain. Trimming stripped 0 bases from V and 2 bases from J, with 5 bases between. This CDR3 comprises 13 residues. Germline CDR1 and CDR2: SGHDT and YYEEEE. The CDR3 loop is CASSLVFQETQYF. The CDR3 DNA is TGTGCCAGCAGCTTGGTTTTTCAAGAGACCCAGTACTTC.

J is TRBJ1-3 and V is TRBV5-6; D is possibly TRBD1 (6 bases). V dropped 4 bases and J dropped 4 bases, with 12 bases sitting between them. CDR3 length: 14 residues. Germline-derived CDR1 and CDR2 are SGHDT and YYEEEE. CDR3 amino acids: CASSPQGLGNTIYF. CDR3 sequence (DNA): TGTGCCAGCAGCCCGCAGGGGCTGGGAAACACCATATATTTT.

V gene TRBV7-9 combines with J gene TRBJ1-1; maybe TRBD1 (6 bases). With 3 bases removed from V and 2 bases from J, the gap between germline ends came to 10 bases. The CDR3 consists of 14 residues. Germline V gives CDR1 SEHNR, CDR2 FQNEAQ (reference sequence). In DNA form, the CDR3 reads TGTGCCAGCAGCTTCGGGGGGACAAACACTGAAGCTTTCTTT. This codes for CASSFGGTNTEAFF.

This clone was found once. The J gene is TRBJ2-5, the V gene TRBV7-3, with 13 positions matching TRBD2. Germline V gene lookup returns CDR1 SGHTA and CDR2 FQGTGA. Germline trimming cut 5 bases from V and 4 bases from J; bases unmatched to any gene: 7. The CDR3 loop spans 16 amino acids. The CDR3 DNA is TGTGCCAGCAGCACGGGACTAGCGGGGACTACAGAGACCCAGTACTTC. This gives the protein CASSTGLAGTTETQYF.

Comments on this clone: The DNA is omitted, as the CDR3 cannot be located on it reliably, and the CDR3 follows TCRdb's listing. The chain couples TRBV30 to TRBJ1-2. Germline CDR1 is GTSNPN and CDR2 is SVGIG (reference sequence). Inclusive of both ends, the CDR3 amounts to 14 amino acids. This CDR3 reads CAWYFGPGPYGYTF.

The chain is built from TRBV15 and TRBJ2-5; the D gene is possibly TRBD1 (5 bases). This CDR3 region has 15 residues. Germline V gives CDR1 LNHNV, CDR2 YYDKDF (reference sequence). Trimming left V 0 bases short and J 7 bases short, with 15 bases between. The CDR3 DNA reads TGTGCCACCAGCAGAGATAGAGAACAGGTTGGGACCCAGTACTTC. Its protein product is CATSRDREQVGTQYF.

The rearrangement uses TRBV29-1 and TRBJ2-3; D is unclear. The CDR3 is 14 amino acids. Trimming shortened V by 7 bases and J by 2 bases, and 16 bases separated the two germline ends. The germline gives CDR1 SQVTM, CDR2 ANQGSEA. This CDR3 reads CSGVPFGYTDTQYF. The CDR3 coding sequence is TGCAGCGGCGTCCCCTTTGGCTACACAGATACGCAGTATTTT.

Comment on this clone: Other DNA sequences of this sample code for an identical CDR3. The chain is built from TRBV10-3 and TRBJ2-5; D not resolved. Looked up from germline, CDR1 is ENHRY and CDR2 is SYGVKD. This CDR3 has 12 residues. V gave up 0 bases and J gave up 5 bases, with 4 bases separating them. CDR3 loop: CAISESRETQYF. CDR3 nucleotide sequence: TGTGCCATCAGTGAGTCGCGGGAGACCCAGTACTTC.

CDR3 region: CASRLGDRDRSTDTQYF. Written as DNA, the CDR3 is TGTGCAAGTCGCTTAGGGGACCGGGACAGGAGCACAGATACGCAGTATTTT. The chain has TRBV12-2 and TRBJ2-3; the table calls TRBD1, which could not be checked here. TRBV12-2 is a known pseudogene. The CDR3 contains 17 residues.

This chain connects TRBV20-1 to TRBJ2-7; the D is unclear. The CDR3 sequence is 11 residues long. Germline assignment: CDR1 DFQATT and CDR2 SNEGSKA (reference sequence). With 6 bases removed from V and 6 bases from J, the gap between germline ends came to 12 bases. CDR3 sequence: CSAERLSEQYF. CDR3 DNA: TGCAGTGCAGAGAGGCTCTCCGAGCAGTACTTC.

The V call is TRBV4-1, the J call TRBJ2-1; 8 nucleotides match TRBD2. The CDR3 consists of 16 residues. The V and J ends lost 0 bases and 8 bases, in that order; junction bases with no gene match: 9. Looked up from germline, CDR1 is MGHRA and CDR2 is YSYEKL. CDR3 in DNA: TGCGCCAGCAGCCAAGAGGGGGGACTAGTGGCCGATGAGCAGTTCTTC. Its translation is CASSQEGGLVADEQFF.

The V gene is TRBV9, the J gene TRBJ1-2; possibly TRBD1 for D (5 bases). The CDR3 is 17 residues long. V lost 1 base, J lost 4 bases, and 20 bases lay in between. Germline V lookup: CDR1 SGDLS, CDR2 YYNGEE. The CDR3 nucleotides are TGTGCCAGCAGCGTACAGTCGAGGGACCACTACTTCTATGGCTACACCTTC. It translates to CASSVQSRDHYFYGYTF.